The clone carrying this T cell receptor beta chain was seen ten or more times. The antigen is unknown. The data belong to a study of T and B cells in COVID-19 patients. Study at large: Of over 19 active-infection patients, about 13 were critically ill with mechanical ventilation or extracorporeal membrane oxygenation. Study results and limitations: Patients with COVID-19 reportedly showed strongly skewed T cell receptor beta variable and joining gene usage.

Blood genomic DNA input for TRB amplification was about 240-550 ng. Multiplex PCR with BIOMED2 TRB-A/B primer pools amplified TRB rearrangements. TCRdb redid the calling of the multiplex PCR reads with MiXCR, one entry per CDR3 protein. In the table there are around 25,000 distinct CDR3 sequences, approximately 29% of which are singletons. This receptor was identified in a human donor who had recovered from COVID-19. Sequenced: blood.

The CDR3 sequence is CASSYVGRGNEQFF. CDR3 bases: TGTGCCAGCAGTTACGTAGGACGGGGGAATGAGCAGTTCTTC. V is TRBV6-2 or TRBV6-3 and J is TRBJ2-1; TRBD2 is a possible D gene (6 bases). V was pared by 2 bases and J by 7 bases, with 12 bases between. Germline assignment: CDR1 MNHEY and CDR2 SVGEGT. The CDR3 totals 14 residues.